This TCR beta chain was sequenced in a study of blood T cell repertoires in COVID-19. Authors' data handling: Researchers report that nucleated cell counts were estimated from reference gene primer amplification. The data were produced by immunoSEQ multiplex PCR, yet TCRdb's version contains in-frame clones alone and is incomplete. The DNA was the basis for D and trimming; V, J and clone size are from that table. Of about 300,000 clones detected, 85% appear once; the ten largest clones hold around 1.8%. With respect to this clone: The junction departs from the called germline gene at one end, perhaps through a read error.

This CDR3 has 15 amino acids. Per the germline V gene, CDR1 is SSHAT and CDR2 is FNYEAQ (reference sequence). Participants had their cohort set by participant-reported clinical history. In the 2 weeks before study entry, exposed participants met a COVID-19 case, which was PCR-confirmed or clinician-diagnosed. This TCR was recovered from a woman under 40 who had been exposed to COVID-19. J is TRBJ2-5 and V is TRBV7-7, with TRBD1 matching 7 bases. The sample comprised PBMCs or T cells enriched from blood (not recorded which). CDR3 sequence reads: CASSPDRVGQETQYF. For the CDR3, the DNA is TGTGCTAGCAGCCCAGACAGGGTAGGCCAAGAGACCCAGTACTTC.